Listed here are 9 T cell receptor beta chains from one sample, sequenced in a study of cytomegalovirus exposure and HLA in healthy donors. The repertoire was sequenced with immunoSEQ multiplex PCR; TCRdb's copy has only in-frame clones and lacks some. The sample has about 56,000 clones, 93% seen once. The sequenced sample consisted of PBMCs. Receptors were obtained from a young woman in good health and CMV-seropositive.

The chain combines TRBV29-1 with TRBJ2-7; possible D gene TRBD2, 5 bases. V was cut by 7 bases and J by 2 bases, with 15 bases left in between. Germline V lookup: CDR1 SQVTM, CDR2 ANQGSEA. This CDR3 spans 13 amino acids. CDR3 nucleotides: TGCAGCGGTGTTTCCCGGGGAACCTACGAGCAGTACTTC. The encoded protein is CSGVSRGTYEQYF.

This sequence joins TRBV4-1 and TRBJ2-1, with TRBD2 identical over 14 bases. J lost 8 bases, V lost 2 bases, and 2 bases had no gene match. Germline V gene sequence: CDR1 MGHRA, CDR2 YSYEKL. The CDR3 spans 15 residues. The chain's CDR3 is CASSQLGLAGDEQFF. As DNA, the CDR3 is TGCGCCAGCAGCCAATTGGGACTAGCGGGGGATGAGCAGTTCTTC.

The V gene is TRBV27, the J gene TRBJ2-1, with no clear D. Trimming removed 5 bases at V and 5 bases at J, with 10 bases between. Germline loops: CDR1 MNHEY, CDR2 SMNVEV (reference sequence). The CDR3 has 13 residues. This CDR3 reads CASSPRQHNEQFF. The DNA of the CDR3 is TGTGCCAGCAGTCCCCGACAACACAATGAGCAGTTCTTC.

The chain joins TRBV10-3 to TRBJ2-1, with 9 bases lining up with TRBD2. This CDR3 region has 14 residues. Looked up from germline, CDR1 is ENHRY and CDR2 is SYGVKD. V shed 7 bases and J 2 bases; nucleotides not matched to a gene: 3. CDR3 in DNA: TGTGCCATCAAGGCGGGGGGGCCCTACAATGAGCAGTTCTTC. Translating gives CAIKAGGPYNEQFF.

Here the CDR3 reads CASRESGQGATEAFF. The CDR3 DNA sequence: TGTGCCAGCCGAGAGTCGGGACAGGGGGCCACTGAAGCTTTCTTT. The V call is TRBV28, the J call TRBJ1-1, with 12 bases aligning to TRBD1. This CDR3 region has 15 residues. The junction had 8 bases not matched to a gene; V was cut back by 8 bases and J by 4 bases. Germline V lookup: CDR1 MDHEN, CDR2 SYDVKM.

CDR3 region: CASSFSTSGGSSYEQYF. CDR3 nucleotides: TGTGCCAGCAGTTTCTCGACTTCAGGGGGGAGCTCCTACGAGCAGTACTTC. J is TRBJ2-7 and V is TRBV27, with D perhaps TRBD1 (7 bases). The CDR3 has 17 amino acids. Trimming cost V 3 bases and J 0 bases, with 18 bases left between them. Germline V gives CDR1 MNHEY, CDR2 SMNVEV (reference sequence).

The rearrangement uses TRBV7-2 and TRBJ2-5, with D unclear. Germline V gene lookup returns CDR1 SGHTA and CDR2 FQGNSA. The CDR3 is made up of 15 amino acids. With 3 bases removed from V and 1 base from J, the gap between germline ends came to 12 bases. This CDR3 reads CASSLALTPQETQYF. CDR3 in DNA: TGTGCCAGCAGCTTGGCCCTTACCCCCCAAGAGACCCAGTACTTC.

The CDR3 coding sequence is TGTGCCAGTAGTACGGGACAGGGGGCAGGAAAACTGTTTTTT. Amino acid sequence: CASSTGQGAGKLFF. This rearrangement joins TRBV19 to TRBJ1-4; 12 nucleotides align to TRBD1. Losses at the gene ends were 4 bases for V and 10 bases for J; bases not matched to a gene: 4. Germline loops: CDR1 LNHDA, CDR2 SQIVND (reference sequence). CDR3 size: 14 residues.

The chain joins TRBV6-1 to TRBJ1-5; TRBD1 matches at 7 bases. Germline CDR1 reads MNHNS; CDR2 reads SASEGT. The J segment lost 7 bases and the V segment lost 7 bases, leaving 10 bases of the junction unmatched. The CDR3 length is 14 residues. In DNA form, the CDR3 reads TGTGCCAGCAATACAGGGGCAGAAGGCCAGCCCCAGCATTTT. Translation: CASNTGAEGQPQHF.